This is a list of T cell receptor beta chains from one sample in a study of PD-1 blockade in classical Hodgkin lymphoma. Assay used: immunoSEQ multiplex PCR; TCRdb lists only in-frame clones, some missing. Of fewer than 30,000 clones listed, 84% are singletons. This specimen was peripheral blood mononuclear cells (PBMCs), taken before the fourth cycle of nivolumab. The receptors derive from a human donor with classical Hodgkin lymphoma. The CDR3 runs from the conserved cysteine through the conserved F or W. Each record gives: CDR3 length, V gene, D gene, clone size, J gene, CDR3 protein, CDR3 DNA. A D gene is named only where the DNA matches it firmly. Only part of the rows carry a size: once, few, many, or a class if the clone is expanded.

length: 17; V: TRBV9; D: TRBD2; size: .; J: TRBJ2-3; CDR3: CASSAGLAVLSTDTQYF; DNA: TGTGCCAGCAGTGCGGGACTAGCGGTTCTTAGCACAGATACGCAGTATTTT
length: 16; V: TRBV30; D: .; size: once; J: TRBJ2-4; CDR3: CAASHPWGLAKNIQYF; DNA: TGTGCCGCATCTCATCCCTGGGGGTTAGCCAAAAACATTCAGTACTTC
length: 11; V: TRBV20-1; D: .; size: .; J: TRBJ1-2; CDR3: CSARPPQGYTF; DNA: TGCAGTGCTAGGCCTCCCCAAGGCTACACCTTC
length: 13; V: TRBV19; D: .; size: .; J: TRBJ2-3; CDR3: CASSTQFTDTQYF; DNA: TGTGCCAGTAGTACCCAGTTCACAGATACGCAGTATTTT
length: 13; V: TRBV10-3; D: TRBD1; size: .; J: TRBJ2-2; CDR3: CAIKGQGTGELFF; DNA: TGTGCCATCAAGGGACAGGGGACCGGGGAGCTGTTTTTT
length: 16; V: TRBV7-9; D: TRBD1; size: .; J: TRBJ2-5; CDR3: CASSFGDSLYQETQYF; DNA: TGTGCCAGCAGCTTCGGGGACAGTTTGTACCAAGAGACCCAGTACTTC
length: 13; V: TRBV10-3; D: .; size: .; J: TRBJ1-2; CDR3: CAISENLGYGYTF; DNA: TGTGCCATCAGTGAGAACCTGGGCTATGGCTACACCTTC
length: 13; V: TRBV2; D: .; size: .; J: TRBJ1-6; CDR3: CASKDSLSSPLHF; DNA: TGTGCCAGCAAAGACAGCCTCAGTTCACCCCTCCACTTT
length: 16; V: TRBV19; D: .; size: .; J: TRBJ1-1; CDR3: CATRPGAVWANTEAFF; DNA: TGTGCCACCAGGCCAGGTGCCGTTTGGGCGAACACTGAAGCTTTCTTT
length: 14; V: TRBV5-4; D: .; size: once; J: TRBJ1-2; CDR3: CASLRGGENYGYTF; DNA: TGTGCCAGCCTCCGGGGGGGTGAGAACTATGGCTACACCTTC
length: 14; V: TRBV18; D: .; size: .; J: TRBJ1-4; CDR3: CASSSQGTHEKLFF; DNA: TGTGCCAGCTCATCCCAGGGGACCCATGAAAAACTGTTTTTT
length: 13; V: TRBV6-5; D: .; size: few; J: TRBJ2-1; CDR3: CASSLMGHNEQFF; DNA: TGTGCCAGCAGTCTTATGGGGCACAATGAGCAGTTCTTC
length: 14; V: TRBV9; D: .; size: .; J: TRBJ1-1; CDR3: CASSSTGANTEAFF; DNA: TGTGCCAGCAGCTCCACGGGGGCGAACACTGAAGCTTTCTTT
length: 15; V: TRBV5-1; D: .; size: .; J: TRBJ1-2; CDR3: CASSFSDRFYYGYTF; DNA: TGCGCCAGCAGCTTCTCTGACAGGTTTTACTATGGCTACACCTTC
length: 13; V: TRBV11-2; D: .; size: .; J: TRBJ2-7; CDR3: CASSLGDGYEQYF; DNA: TGTGCCAGCAGCTTGGGGGACGGCTACGAGCAGTACTTC
length: 15; V: TRBV10-3; D: .; size: .; J: TRBJ2-6; CDR3: CAISDTGIGANVLTF; DNA: TGTGCCATCAGTGATACAGGGATCGGGGCCAACGTCCTGACTTTC
length: 15; V: TRBV28; D: .; size: once; J: TRBJ1-2; CDR3: CASSAPTWTDYGYTF; DNA: TGTGCCAGCAGTGCACCCACATGGACAGACTATGGCTACACCTTC
length: 15; V: TRBV4-1; D: .; size: .; J: TRBJ1-1; CDR3: CASSHGAGVISEAFF; DNA: TGCGCCAGCAGCCACGGGGCGGGAGTTATTTCTGAAGCTTTCTTT
length: 15; V: TRBV6-6; D: TRBD1; size: .; J: TRBJ1-1; CDR3: CASSRTGGGNTEAFF; DNA: TGTGCCAGCAGCCGGACAGGGGGCGGGAACACTGAAGCTTTCTTT
length: 13; V: TRBV28; D: .; size: .; J: TRBJ2-7; CDR3: CASSSTVGNEQYF; DNA: TGTGCCAGCAGTTCGACAGTAGGCAACGAGCAGTACTTC
length: 15; V: TRBV6-5; D: .; size: once; J: TRBJ2-6; CDR3: CASSSDFAGANVLTF; DNA: TGTGCCAGCAGTTCGGACTTCGCTGGGGCCAACGTCCTGACTTTC
length: 15; V: TRBV7-8; D: TRBD2; size: .; J: TRBJ2-1; CDR3: CASSAGGDSYNEQFF; DNA: TGTGCCAGCAGCGCTGGGGGGGACTCCTACAATGAGCAGTTCTTC
length: 11; V: TRBV30; D: .; size: .; J: TRBJ1-1; CDR3: CAWSVLSLAFF; DNA: TGTGCCTGGAGTGTACTATCCCTAGCTTTCTTT
length: 13; V: TRBV18; D: .; size: once; J: TRBJ2-3; CDR3: CASSPSSTDTQYF; DNA: TGTGCCAGCTCACCGTCTAGCACAGATACGCAGTATTTT
length: 14; V: TRBV19; D: .; size: once; J: TRBJ2-1; CDR3: CASSISGSYNEQFF; DNA: TGTGCCAGTAGTATTAGCGGCAGCTACAATGAGCAGTTCTTC
length: 13; V: TRBV7-2; D: .; size: .; J: TRBJ1-1; CDR3: CASSPWVGEEAFF; DNA: TGTGCCAGCAGCCCATGGGTGGGGGAAGAAGCTTTCTTT
length: 11; V: TRBV6-5; D: .; size: .; J: TRBJ1-2; CDR3: CASKSYYGYTF; DNA: TGTGCCAGCAAGAGTTACTATGGCTACACCTTC
length: 13; V: TRBV30; D: .; size: .; J: TRBJ1-1; CDR3: CAWILRRGHEAFF; DNA: TGTGCCTGGATCCTACGGAGGGGACATGAAGCTTTCTTT
length: 16; V: TRBV2; D: .; size: few; J: TRBJ1-4; CDR3: CASRGPLQRTNEKLFF; DNA: TGTGCCAGCAGAGGGCCATTACAAAGAACTAATGAAAAACTGTTTTTT
length: 13; V: TRBV27; D: .; size: .; J: TRBJ1-5; CDR3: CASSFAFYQPQHF; DNA: TGTGCCAGCAGTTTCGCATTCTATCAGCCCCAGCATTTT
length: 14; V: TRBV25-1; D: .; size: .; J: TRBJ1-2; CDR3: CASSERGEGYGYTF; DNA: TGTGCCAGCAGTGAACGGGGGGAGGGCTATGGCTACACCTTC
length: 15; V: TRBV11-2; D: TRBD2; size: .; J: TRBJ2-1; CDR3: CASSWAGGRADEQFF; DNA: TGTGCCAGCAGCTGGGCTGGCGGGAGGGCCGATGAGCAGTTCTTC
length: 16; V: TRBV6-5; D: TRBD2; size: .; J: TRBJ2-2; CDR3: CASSYSTSGGTGELFF; DNA: TGTGCCAGCAGTTACTCGACTAGCGGGGGGACCGGGGAGCTGTTTTTT
length: 13; V: TRBV7-2; D: .; size: .; J: TRBJ2-1; CDR3: CASSFRPLHEQFF; DNA: TGTGCCAGCAGCTTCAGGCCGCTCCATGAGCAGTTCTTC
length: 17; V: TRBV5-6; D: TRBD1; size: .; J: TRBJ2-7; CDR3: CASSKRQGLLTLREQYF; DNA: TGTGCCAGCAGCAAAAGACAGGGCCTCCTAACCTTACGTGAGCAGTACTTC
length: 14; V: TRBV18; D: .; size: once; J: TRBJ2-7; CDR3: CASSPRGSPYEQYF; DNA: TGTGCCAGCTCACCACGAGGGAGCCCCTACGAGCAGTACTTC
length: 15; V: TRBV19; D: .; size: .; J: TRBJ2-5; CDR3: CASSIRRETTETQYF; DNA: TGTGCCAGTAGTATAAGGAGAGAGACCACAGAGACCCAGTACTTC
length: 14; V: TRBV5-6; D: TRBD1; size: .; J: TRBJ1-2; CDR3: CASSLGQGANGYTF; DNA: TGTGCCAGCAGCTTGGGTCAGGGGGCAAATGGCTACACCTTC
length: 13; V: TRBV2; D: .; size: .; J: TRBJ2-3; CDR3: CAREGGSTDTQYF; DNA: TGTGCCAGAGAGGGGGGTAGTACAGATACGCAGTATTTT
length: 13; V: TRBV7-3; D: .; size: .; J: TRBJ2-5; CDR3: CASSFSRQETQYF; DNA: TGTGCCAGCAGCTTCAGCCGCCAAGAGACCCAGTACTTC